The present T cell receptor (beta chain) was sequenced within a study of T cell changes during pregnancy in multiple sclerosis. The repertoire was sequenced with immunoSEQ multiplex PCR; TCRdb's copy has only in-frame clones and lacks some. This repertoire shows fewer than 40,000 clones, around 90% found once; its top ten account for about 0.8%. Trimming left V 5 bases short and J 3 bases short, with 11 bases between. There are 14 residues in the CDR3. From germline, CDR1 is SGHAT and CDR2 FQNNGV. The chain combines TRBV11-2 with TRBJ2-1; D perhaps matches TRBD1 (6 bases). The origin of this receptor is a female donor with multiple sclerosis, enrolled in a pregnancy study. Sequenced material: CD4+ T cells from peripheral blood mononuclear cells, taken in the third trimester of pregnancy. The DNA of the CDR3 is TGTGCCAGCAGCCTAGGGACACTCTACAATGAGCAGTTCTTC. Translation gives CASSLGTLYNEQFF. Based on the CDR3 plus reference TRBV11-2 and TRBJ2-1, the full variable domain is EAGVAQSPRYKIIEKRQSVAFWCNPISGHATLYWYQQILGQGPKLLIQFQNNGVVDDSQLPKDRFSAERLKGVDSTLKIQPAKLEDSAVYLCASSLGTLYNEQFFGPGTRLTVL.